The rows below give T cell receptor beta chains drawn from one sample of a study of vaccination and CD4 T cells after COVID-19. These TCRs' antigens remain unknown. TCRdb reprocessed the PCR reads with MiXCR, giving one entry per CDR3 protein. Among tens of thousands of distinct CDR3 sequences listed, around two thirds were seen once. Sample: CD4+ T cells from blood, cultured in vitro. The receptors here all came from a human donor who had recovered from COVID-19. CDR3s include the opening cysteine and the closing phenylalanine or tryptophan. Each record gives: clone size, J gene, D gene, V gene, CDR3 DNA, CDR3 protein. D genes are given only for firm matches. Some rows mark clone size as missing; the rest say once, few, many or name a class of expanded clone.

>few|TRBJ1-5|NA|TRBV7-9
TGTGCCAGCAGCTCACAGGGCCAGCCCCAGCATTTT
CASSSQGQPQHF
>NA|TRBJ2-3|TRBD2|TRBV19
TGTGCCAGTAGTATAGTCTCCTCCCGGGGGACTAGCGGAAATACGCAGTATTTT
CASSIVSSRGTSGNTQYF
>NA|TRBJ2-5|NA|TRBV11-2
TGTGCCAGCAGCTTAGGGTGGGGGACCCAGTACTTC
CASSLGWGTQYF
>NA|TRBJ1-5|TRBD1|TRBV6-1
TGTGCCAGCAGTGACCCGGGACAGGTTATCAATCAGCCCCAGCATTTT
CASSDPGQVINQPQHF
>NA|TRBJ2-5|NA|TRBV15
TGTGCCACCAGCAGAGATATGATGGCTAGCTTACTGAAAGAGACCCAGTACTTC
CATSRDMMASLLKETQYF
>NA|TRBJ1-2|NA|TRBV7-2
TGTGCCAGCAGCCCCGGGCATGGCTACACCTTC
CASSPGHGYTF
>NA|TRBJ1-5|NA|TRBV18
TGTGCCAGCTCCCCTACCCCAGTGACTAGCAATCAGCCCCAGCATTTT
CASSPTPVTSNQPQHF
>NA|TRBJ1-5|NA|TRBV27
TGTGCCAGCAGTTTACGGGGGGCAGGCCAGCCCCAGCATTTT
CASSLRGAGQPQHF
>NA|TRBJ2-1|NA|TRBV7-2
TGTGCCAGCAGCTTAGGGGTGGGCGGGGAACCCTACAATGAGCAGTTCTTC
CASSLGVGGEPYNEQFF
>few|TRBJ2-7|TRBD1|TRBV20-1
TGCAGTGCTACGAACGACAGGGGGCTGAGCTCCTACGAGCAGTACTTC
CSATNDRGLSSYEQYF
>NA|TRBJ1-3|NA|TRBV11-2
TGTGCCAGCAGCTTAATAACGGGCTCTGGAAACACCATATATTTT
CASSLITGSGNTIYF
>few|TRBJ1-5|NA|TRBV6-1
TGTGCCAGCGGAACCGGGGCCTTGGGCAATCAGCCCCAGCATTTT
CASGTGALGNQPQHF
>NA|TRBJ1-2|NA|TRBV6-5
TGTGCCAGCAGTTATGTCGGCTATGGCTACACCTTC
CASSYVGYGYTF
>NA|TRBJ1-2|NA|TRBV4-3
TGCGCCAGCAGCCAAGATCGGGGCGGGAACTATGGCTACACCTTC
CASSQDRGGNYGYTF
>few|TRBJ1-2|NA|TRBV25-1
TGTGCCAGCAGTGATTGGCAGCGCTATGGCTACACCTTC
CASSDWQRYGYTF
>once|TRBJ1-2|NA|TRBV27
TGTGCCGGCAGTTCCTCGCCATATATAGGCTACACCTTC
CAGSSSPYIGYTF
>NA|TRBJ1-2|NA|TRBV4-1
TGCGCCAGCAGCCAAGACGTGGGGGCTCGGTATGGCTACACCTTC
CASSQDVGARYGYTF
>NA|TRBJ2-7|TRBD2|TRBV28
TGTGCCAGCAGTCCGGCGGGAGGGTCCTACGAGCAGTACTTC
CASSPAGGSYEQYF
>NA|TRBJ1-2|NA|TRBV12-3/TRBV12-4
TGTGCCAGCAGTCCGCGACGGGGGCAGAGGGGCTACACCTTC
CASSPRRGQRGYTF
>NA|TRBJ2-3|TRBD2|TRBV7-2
TGTGCCAGCAGCTTAGACCCAGCGGGAGGTTTGACAGATACGCAGTATTTT
CASSLDPAGGLTDTQYF
>NA|TRBJ1-2|NA|TRBV5-1
TGCGCCAGCAGCTTGGAGGGGACCCGCTATCGCTACACCTTC
CASSLEGTRYRYTF
>few|TRBJ2-5|TRBD2|TRBV7-2
TGTGCCAGCAGCTTCGGGGGAGCGGGAGGGGAGACCCAGTACTTC
CASSFGGAGGETQYF
>NA|TRBJ2-1|NA|TRBV19
TGTGCCAGTAGCTACGGGGTTTACTACAATGAGCAGTTCTTC
CASSYGVYYNEQFF
>NA|TRBJ2-1|TRBD2|TRBV20-1
TGCAGTGCTCGCAGACTAGCGGGAAAGAACCTACGTAATGAGCAGTTCTTC
CSARRLAGKNLRNEQFF